The 8 T cell receptor beta chains below were found in one sample sequenced in a study of blood T cell repertoires in COVID-19 (dated by TCRdb to the early 2020s). The library was generated by the immunoSEQ multiplex PCR assay. Entries here come from immuneACCESS through TCRdb and include only in-frame sequences with V and J called. Some clones fail to appear in such tables; in the studies checked, an unresolved V gene covers under half of the shortfall, and the cause of the remainder is unknown. The sample contains 200,000 or so clones, 80% to 90% of them found a single time. Jointly, the top ten make up about 5.3% of the sample. The specimen was PBMCs or T cells enriched from blood (not recorded which). Receptor source: a woman between 50 and 59 years old who had been exposed to COVID-19.

V usage is TRBV7-9 and J usage is TRBJ2-5, with TRBD1 matching 9 bases. Losses at the gene ends were 1 base for V and 1 base for J; bases not matched to a gene: 4. Germline-derived CDR1 and CDR2 are SEHNR and FQNEAQ (reference sequence). This CDR3 is built from 16 residues. The CDR3 sequence: CASSLELGQGQETQYF. CDR3 nucleotide sequence: TGTGCCAGCAGCTTAGAATTGGGACAGGGCCAAGAGACCCAGTACTTC.

The table lists this clone with a few counts. The V gene is TRBV19, the J gene TRBJ1-6; no clear D. Germline V gene lookup returns CDR1 LNHDA and CDR2 SQIVND (reference sequence). V was trimmed by 7 bases and J by 0 bases, leaving 7 bases between them. This CDR3 contains 14 residues. The CDR3 DNA reads as TGTGCCAGTAAAAAGAGCTCCTATAATTCACCCCTCCACTTT. Translating it yields CASKKSSYNSPLHF.

The chain links TRBV19 to TRBJ1-2, with D perhaps TRBD1 (6 bases). The CDR3 length is 13 residues. Trimming shortened V by 9 bases and J by 4 bases, and 15 bases separated the two germline ends. The germline gives CDR1 LNHDA, CDR2 SQIVND (reference sequence). CDR3 in amino acids: CASSQGRSYGYTF. The CDR3 coding sequence is TGTGCCAGCTCTCAGGGGAGAAGCTATGGCTACACCTTC.

The V call is TRBV5-1, the J call TRBJ1-1, with 8 positions matching TRBD1. CDR1 SGHRS and CDR2 YFSETQ come from the germline V gene. CDR3 length equals 14 residues. V was pared by 3 bases and J by 10 bases, with 11 bases of the junction left unmatched. CDR3 nucleotides: TGCGCCAGCAGCTCCGGGACAGGACCCTTCGGAGCTTTCTTT. Its translation: CASSSGTGPFGAFF. Full variable domain (rest looked up from reference TRBV5-1 and TRBJ1-1): KAGVTQTPRYLIKTRGQQVTLSCSPISGHRSVSWYQQTPGQGLQFLFEYFSETQRNKGNFPGRFSGRQFSNSRSEMNVSTLELGDSALYLCASSSGTGPFGAFFGQGTRLTVV.

The V call is TRBV29-1, the J call TRBJ1-2; tentative D call: TRBD1 (5 bases). The CDR3 contains 14 residues. In germline, CDR1 is SQVTM, CDR2 ANQGSEA. The ends were cut back, 8 bases at V and 7 bases at J, with 23 bases in the middle. CDR3 DNA sequence: TGCAGCACCAAGTGGGGCGGGGAGAGTAGTGGCTACACCTTC. It codes for CSTKWGGESSGYTF.

The rearrangement joins TRBV5-4 to TRBJ2-3, with a possible D match to TRBD2 (7 bases). The CDR3 length is 15 residues. Trimming took 5 bases from V and 2 from J, leaving 15 bases between them. Germline assignment: CDR1 SGHNT and CDR2 YYREEE (reference sequence). For the CDR3, the DNA is TGTGCCAGCAGTGGGGGGGCCACTTCCACAGATACGCAGTATTTT. Translating gives CASSGGATSTDTQYF.

The chain joins TRBV4-1 to TRBJ1-6; TRBD1 matches at 9 bases. CDR1 is MGHRA and CDR2 is YSYEKL in the germline V gene. Unmatched junction bases numbered 5, after V lost 4 bases and J lost 7 bases. This CDR3 is built from 15 residues. The CDR3 spells CASSPRQGVNSPLHF. The CDR3 nucleotides are TGCGCCAGCAGCCCCAGACAGGGGGTAAATTCACCCCTCCACTTT.

The sample holds one count of this clone. The chain has TRBV3-1 (or the pseudogene TRBV3-2) and TRBJ2-5; weak D call: TRBD1 (5 bases). V was shortened by 0 bases and J by 5 bases, with 13 bases between the two germline ends. CDR1 is LGHDT, CDR2 YNNKEL, per germline (reference sequence). This CDR3 has 15 residues. The CDR3 bases are TGTGCCAGCAGCCAAGACAGGGATTGGGCGGAGACCCAGTACTTC. Translation: CASSQDRDWAETQYF.